The T cell receptor (beta chain) under discussion was sequenced for a study of cytomegalovirus exposure and HLA in healthy donors. Germline assignment: CDR1 SEHNR and CDR2 FQNEAQ (reference sequence). Trimming left V 0 bases short and J 0 bases short, with 8 bases between. The CDR3 has 15 amino acids. As concerns this clone: Its antigen is not known.

Primers for the PCR totalled 60 Vbeta and 13 Jbeta. Sequencing used immunoSEQ multiplex PCR; TCRdb keeps in-frame clones, though not all of them. The repertoire holds 200,000 or so clones, with roughly 84% as singletons. General study findings and limits: A prior analysis recorded that most TCR beta V segments were productive about 90% or about 30% of the time.

When sampled, the donors appeared nominally healthy, though they likely had unrecorded immune exposures. The sequencing input was PBMCs. The rearrangement uses TRBV7-9 and TRBJ1-2; tentatively, D is TRBD1 (6 bases). The source is a boy aged 2 to 9 in good health and CMV-seronegative. In DNA, the CDR3 is TGTGCCAGCAGCTTAGCAGACAGGCCTAACTATGGCTACACCTTC. Translated, it gives CASSLADRPNYGYTF.